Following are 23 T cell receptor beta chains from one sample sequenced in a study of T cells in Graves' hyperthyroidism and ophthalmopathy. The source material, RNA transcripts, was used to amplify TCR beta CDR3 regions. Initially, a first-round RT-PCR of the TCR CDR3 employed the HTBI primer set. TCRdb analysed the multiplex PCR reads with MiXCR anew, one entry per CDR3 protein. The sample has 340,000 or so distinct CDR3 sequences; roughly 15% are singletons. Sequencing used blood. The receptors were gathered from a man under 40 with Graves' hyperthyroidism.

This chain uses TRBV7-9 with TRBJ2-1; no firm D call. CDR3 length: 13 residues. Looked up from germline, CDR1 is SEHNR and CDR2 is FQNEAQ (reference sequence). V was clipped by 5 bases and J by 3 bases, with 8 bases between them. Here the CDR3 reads CASSPGNYNEQFF. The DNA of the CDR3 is TGTGCCAGCAGCCCCGGCAACTACAATGAGCAGTTCTTC.

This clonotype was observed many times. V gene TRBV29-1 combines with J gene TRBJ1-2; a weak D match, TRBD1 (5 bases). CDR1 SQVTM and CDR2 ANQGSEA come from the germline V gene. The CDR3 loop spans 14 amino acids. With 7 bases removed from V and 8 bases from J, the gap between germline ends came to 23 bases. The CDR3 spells CSAGGSRVIEGYTF. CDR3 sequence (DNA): TGCAGCGCTGGGGGATCCAGGGTCATAGAAGGCTACACCTTC.

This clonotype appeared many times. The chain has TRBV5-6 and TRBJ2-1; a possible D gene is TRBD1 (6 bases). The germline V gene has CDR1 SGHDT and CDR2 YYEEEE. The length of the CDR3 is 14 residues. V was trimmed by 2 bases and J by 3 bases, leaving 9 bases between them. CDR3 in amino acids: CASSLGGYYNEQFF. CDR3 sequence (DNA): TGTGCCAGCAGCTTAGGGGGTTACTACAATGAGCAGTTCTTC.

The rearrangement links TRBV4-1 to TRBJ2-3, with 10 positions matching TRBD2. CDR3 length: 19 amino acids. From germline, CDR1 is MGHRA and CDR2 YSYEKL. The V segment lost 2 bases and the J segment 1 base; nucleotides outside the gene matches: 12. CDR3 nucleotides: TGCGCCAGCAGCCAAATTTGGCTAGCGGGAGATAAGGGCACAGATACGCAGTATTTT. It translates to CASSQIWLAGDKGTDTQYF.

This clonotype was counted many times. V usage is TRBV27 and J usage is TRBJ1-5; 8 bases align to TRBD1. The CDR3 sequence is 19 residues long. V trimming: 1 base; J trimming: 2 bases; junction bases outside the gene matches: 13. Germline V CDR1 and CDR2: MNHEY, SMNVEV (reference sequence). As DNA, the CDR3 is TGTGCCAGCAGTTTATGGGGACAGGTTCCCGGGGGTGGCAATCAGCCCCAGCATTTT. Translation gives CASSLWGQVPGGGNQPQHF.

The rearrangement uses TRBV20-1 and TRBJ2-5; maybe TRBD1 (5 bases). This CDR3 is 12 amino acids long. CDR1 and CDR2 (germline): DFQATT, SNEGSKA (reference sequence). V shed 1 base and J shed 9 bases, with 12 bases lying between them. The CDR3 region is CSARGVARAQYF. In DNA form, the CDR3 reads TGCAGTGCTAGAGGAGTGGCCAGGGCCCAGTACTTC.

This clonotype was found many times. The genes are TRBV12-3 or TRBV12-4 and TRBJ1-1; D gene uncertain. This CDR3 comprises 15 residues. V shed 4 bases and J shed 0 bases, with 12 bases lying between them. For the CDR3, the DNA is TGTGCCAGCAGTTCGGTGGCAGGACTGAACACTGAAGCTTTCTTT. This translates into CASSSVAGLNTEAFF.

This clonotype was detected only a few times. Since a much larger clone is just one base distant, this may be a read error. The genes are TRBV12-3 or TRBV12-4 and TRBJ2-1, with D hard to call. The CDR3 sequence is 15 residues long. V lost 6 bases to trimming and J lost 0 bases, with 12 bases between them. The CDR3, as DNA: TGTGCCAGCAGCCCCCACCCGAGCTCCTACAATGAGCAGTTCTTC. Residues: CASSPHPSSYNEQFF.

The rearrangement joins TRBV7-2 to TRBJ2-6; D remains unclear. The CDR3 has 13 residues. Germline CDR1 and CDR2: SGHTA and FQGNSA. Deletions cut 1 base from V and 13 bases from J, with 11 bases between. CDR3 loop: CASSLDRPLVLTF. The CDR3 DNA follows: TGTGCCAGCAGCTTAGATAGGCCTCTTGTCCTGACTTTC. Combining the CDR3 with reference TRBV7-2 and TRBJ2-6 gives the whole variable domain GAGVSQSPSNKVTEKGKDVELRCDPISGHTALYWYRQSLGQGLEFLIYFQGNSAPDKSGLPSDRFSAERTGGSVSTLTIQRTQQEDSAVYLCASSLDRPLVLTFGAGSRLTVL.

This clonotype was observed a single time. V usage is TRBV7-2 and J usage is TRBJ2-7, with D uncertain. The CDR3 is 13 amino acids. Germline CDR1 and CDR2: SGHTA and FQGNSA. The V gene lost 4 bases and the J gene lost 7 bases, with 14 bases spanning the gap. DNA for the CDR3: TGTGCCAGCAGCTCAACTCCGGGTTCTGAGCAGTACTTC. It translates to CASSSTPGSEQYF.

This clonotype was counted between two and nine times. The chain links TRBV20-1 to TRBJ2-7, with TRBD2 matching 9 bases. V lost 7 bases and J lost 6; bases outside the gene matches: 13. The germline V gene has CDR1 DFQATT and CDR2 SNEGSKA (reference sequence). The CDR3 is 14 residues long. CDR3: CSGTRGSSGSEQYF. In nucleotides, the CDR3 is TGCAGTGGAACACGGGGAAGTAGCGGGAGCGAGCAGTACTTC.

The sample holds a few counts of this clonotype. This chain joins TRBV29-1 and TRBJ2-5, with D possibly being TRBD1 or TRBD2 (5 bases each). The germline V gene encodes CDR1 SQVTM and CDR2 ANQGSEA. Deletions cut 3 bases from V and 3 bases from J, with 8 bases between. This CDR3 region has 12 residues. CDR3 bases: TGCAGCGTTGAGGGGCGGGAAGAGACCCAGTACTTC. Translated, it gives CSVEGREETQYF.

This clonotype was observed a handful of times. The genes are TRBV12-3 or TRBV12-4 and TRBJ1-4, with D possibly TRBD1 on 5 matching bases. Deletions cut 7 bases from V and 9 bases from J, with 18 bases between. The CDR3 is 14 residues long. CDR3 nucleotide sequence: TGTGCCAGCACCTCCGGGGCCCATATGAAAAAACTGTTTTTT. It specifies CASTSGAHMKKLFF.

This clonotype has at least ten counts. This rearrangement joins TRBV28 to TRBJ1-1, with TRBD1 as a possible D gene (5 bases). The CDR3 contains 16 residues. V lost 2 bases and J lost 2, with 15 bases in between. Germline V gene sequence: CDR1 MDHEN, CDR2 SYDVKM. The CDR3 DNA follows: TGTGCCAGCAGTTTAGGGTGGCAGGGAGTTAACACTGAAGCTTTCTTT. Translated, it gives CASSLGWQGVNTEAFF.

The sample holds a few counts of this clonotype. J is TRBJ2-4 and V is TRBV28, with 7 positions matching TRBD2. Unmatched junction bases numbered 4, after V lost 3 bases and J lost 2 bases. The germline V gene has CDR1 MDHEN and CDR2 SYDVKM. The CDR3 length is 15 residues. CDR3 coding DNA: TGTGCCAGCAGTTTCCCGGGAGGTACCAAAAACATTCAGTACTTC. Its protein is CASSFPGGTKNIQYF.

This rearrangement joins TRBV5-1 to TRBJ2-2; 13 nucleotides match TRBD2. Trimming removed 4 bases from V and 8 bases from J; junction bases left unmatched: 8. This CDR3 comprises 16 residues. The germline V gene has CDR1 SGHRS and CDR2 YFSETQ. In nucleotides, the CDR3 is TGCGCCAGCAGCCCCGCGGGACTAGCGGGAAGAGGGGAGCTGTTTTTT. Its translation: CASSPAGLAGRGELFF.

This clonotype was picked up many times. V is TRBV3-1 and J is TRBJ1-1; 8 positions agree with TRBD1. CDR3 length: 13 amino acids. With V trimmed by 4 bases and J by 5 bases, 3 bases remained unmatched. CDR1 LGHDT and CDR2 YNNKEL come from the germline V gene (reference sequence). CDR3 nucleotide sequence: TGTGCCAGCAGCCGACAGGGGAAGACTGAAGCTTTCTTT. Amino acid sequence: CASSRQGKTEAFF.

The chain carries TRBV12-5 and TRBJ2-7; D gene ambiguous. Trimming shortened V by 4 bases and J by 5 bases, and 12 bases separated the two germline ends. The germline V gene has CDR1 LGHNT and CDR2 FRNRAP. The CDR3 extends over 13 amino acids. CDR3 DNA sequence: TGTGCTAGTGGTTCGGCAGATGTACACGAGCAGTACTTC. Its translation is CASGSADVHEQYF.

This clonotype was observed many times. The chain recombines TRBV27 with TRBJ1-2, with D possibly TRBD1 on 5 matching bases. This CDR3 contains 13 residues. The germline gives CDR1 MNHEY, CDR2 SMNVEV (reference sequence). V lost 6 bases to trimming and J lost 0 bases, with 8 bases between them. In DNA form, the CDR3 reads TGTGCCAGCAGGGGGGGATCTAACTATGGCTACACCTTC. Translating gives CASRGGSNYGYTF.

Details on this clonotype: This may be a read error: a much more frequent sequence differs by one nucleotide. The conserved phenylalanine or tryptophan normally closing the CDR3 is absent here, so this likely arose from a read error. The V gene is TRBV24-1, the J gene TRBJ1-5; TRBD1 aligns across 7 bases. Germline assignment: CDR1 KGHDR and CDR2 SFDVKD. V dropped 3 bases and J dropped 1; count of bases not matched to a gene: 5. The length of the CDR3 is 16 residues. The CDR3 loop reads CATSDRDRESNQPQHL. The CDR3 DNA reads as TGTGCCACCAGTGATCGTGACAGGGAAAGCAATCAGCCCCAGCATCTT.

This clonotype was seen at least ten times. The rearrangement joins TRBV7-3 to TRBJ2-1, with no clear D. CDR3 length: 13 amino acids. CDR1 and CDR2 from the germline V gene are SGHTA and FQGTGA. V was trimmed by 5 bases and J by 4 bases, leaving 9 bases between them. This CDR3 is CASSRAAYNEQFF. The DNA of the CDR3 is TGTGCCAGCAGCCGGGCTGCTTACAATGAGCAGTTCTTC. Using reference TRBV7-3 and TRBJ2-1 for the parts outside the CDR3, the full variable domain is GAGVSQTPSNKVTEKGKYVELRCDPISGHTALYWYRQSLGQGPEFLIYFQGTGAADDSGLPNDRFFAVRPEGSVSTLKIQRTERGDSAVYLCASSRAAYNEQFFGPGTRLTVL.

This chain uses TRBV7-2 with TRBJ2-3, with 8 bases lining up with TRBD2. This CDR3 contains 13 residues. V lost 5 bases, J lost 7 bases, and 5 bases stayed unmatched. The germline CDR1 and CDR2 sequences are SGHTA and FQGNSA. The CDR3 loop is CASSPRGGHTQYF. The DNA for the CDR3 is TGTGCCAGCAGCCCCCGGGGGGGGCATACGCAGTATTTT.

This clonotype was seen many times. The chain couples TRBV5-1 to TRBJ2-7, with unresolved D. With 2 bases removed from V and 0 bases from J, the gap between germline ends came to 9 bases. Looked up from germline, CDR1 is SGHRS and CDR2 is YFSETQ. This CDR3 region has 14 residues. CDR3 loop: CASSFDSASYEQYF. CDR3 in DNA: TGCGCCAGCAGCTTTGATTCGGCCTCCTACGAGCAGTACTTC.